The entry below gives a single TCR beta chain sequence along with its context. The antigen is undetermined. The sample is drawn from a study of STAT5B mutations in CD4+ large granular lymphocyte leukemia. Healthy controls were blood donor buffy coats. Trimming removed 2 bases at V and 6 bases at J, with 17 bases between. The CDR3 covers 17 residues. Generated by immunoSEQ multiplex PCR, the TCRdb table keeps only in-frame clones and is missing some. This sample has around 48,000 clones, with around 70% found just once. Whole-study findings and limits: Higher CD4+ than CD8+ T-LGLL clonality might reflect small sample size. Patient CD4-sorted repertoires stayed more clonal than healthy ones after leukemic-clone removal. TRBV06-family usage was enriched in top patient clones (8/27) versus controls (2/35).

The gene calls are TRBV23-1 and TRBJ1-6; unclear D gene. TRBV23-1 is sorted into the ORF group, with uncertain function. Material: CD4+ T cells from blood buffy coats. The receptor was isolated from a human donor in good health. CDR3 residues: CASSQKRPGKVNSPLHF. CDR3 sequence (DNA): TGCGCCAGCAGTCAAAAGCGACCGGGAAAGGTTAATTCACCCCTCCACTTT.